Below are 18 T cell receptor beta chains sequenced from a single sample in a study of blood T cell repertoires in COVID-19. Measured with immunoSEQ multiplex PCR; TCRdb has only the in-frame clones, and not every one. This table has roughly 500,000 clones, 89% appearing once. Material: peripheral blood. These receptors came from a man aged 18 to 35 with COVID-19, enrolled during active disease.

The V and J genes are TRBV4-1 and TRBJ2-5, with a weak D call TRBD1 (7 bases). Trimming cost V 0 bases and J 5 bases, with 13 bases left between them. The CDR3 extends over 15 amino acids. CDR1 and CDR2 from the germline V gene are MGHRA and YSYEKL. CDR3 amino acids: CASSQDEGAGETQYF. CDR3 DNA sequence: TGCGCCAGCAGCCAAGACGAGGGGGCGGGGGAGACCCAGTACTTC.

The count of this clone is one. This chain uses TRBV2 with TRBJ2-3; maybe TRBD2 (6 bases). The CDR3 consists of 13 residues. Germline V gene data show CDR1 as SNHLY and CDR2 as FYNNEI. V lost 8 bases and J lost 8, with 17 bases in between. The CDR3 nucleotides are TGTGCCAGCCTCCCTGGGCGGGGCGGTACGCAGTATTTT. Amino acid sequence: CASLPGRGGTQYF. Full variable domain (missing parts from reference TRBV2 and TRBJ2-3): EPEVTQTPSHQVTQMGQEVILRCVPISNHLYFYWYRQILGQKVEFLVSFYNNEISEKSEIFDDQFSVERPDGSNFTLKIRSTKLEDSAMYFCASLPGRGGTQYFGPGTRLTVL.

The genes are TRBV7-9 and TRBJ2-5, with 7 bases identical to TRBD1. The CDR3 contains 14 residues. V trimming: 2 bases; J trimming: 4 bases; junction bases outside the gene matches: 4. Per the germline V gene, CDR1 is SEHNR and CDR2 is FQNEAQ (reference sequence). CDR3 bases: TGTGCCAGCAGCTTAACCTCAGGGGGAGAGACCCAGTACTTC. This translates into CASSLTSGGETQYF.

This chain uses TRBV6-1 with TRBJ1-2; D call uncertain. CDR1 is MNHNS and CDR2 is SASEGT in the germline V gene. CDR3 length: 16 amino acids. V lost 0 bases to trimming and J lost 3 bases, with 14 bases between them. The CDR3 DNA sequence: TGTGCCAGCAGTGAAGCGCAGGCAGTGACATACTATGGCTACACCTTC. Its translation is CASSEAQAVTYYGYTF.

The chain joins TRBV5-1 to TRBJ2-4; perhaps TRBD2 as D (6 bases). The CDR3 extends over 15 amino acids. Trimming shortened V by 3 bases and J by 0 bases, and 10 bases separated the two germline ends. Germline loops: CDR1 SGHRS, CDR2 YFSETQ. Written as DNA, the CDR3 is TGCGCCAGCAGCTCTACCGGGGGAGCCAAAAACATTCAGTACTTC. It encodes CASSSTGGAKNIQYF.

The V call is TRBV5-1, the J call TRBJ2-5; possibly TRBD2 for D (6 bases). This CDR3 has 15 residues. Germline V gene data show CDR1 as SGHRS and CDR2 as YFSETQ. The V and J ends lost 2 bases and 1 base respectively, with 12 bases between them. CDR3 protein: CASSLGGGTQETQYF. The CDR3 DNA follows: TGCGCCAGCAGCTTAGGTGGCGGGACCCAAGAGACCCAGTACTTC.

The chain links TRBV3-1 (or the pseudogene TRBV3-2) to TRBJ2-1; possible D gene TRBD2, 5 bases. Trimming stripped 0 bases from V and 6 bases from J, with 12 bases between. The CDR3 contains 15 residues. In germline, CDR1 is LGHDT, CDR2 YNNKEL (reference sequence). CDR3 loop: CASSQDLLARNEQFF. CDR3 sequence (DNA): TGTGCCAGCAGCCAAGATCTGCTAGCTCGCAATGAGCAGTTCTTC.

The chain has TRBV5-4 and TRBJ2-1; perhaps TRBD1 as D (6 bases). V lost 0 bases, J lost 7 bases, and 11 bases lay in between. The germline V gene encodes CDR1 SGHNT and CDR2 YYREEE (reference sequence). The CDR3 has 14 residues. CDR3 sequence reads: CASSLGQDPNEQFF. DNA for the CDR3: TGTGCCAGCAGCTTGGGACAGGACCCAAATGAGCAGTTCTTC.

V is TRBV5-1 and J is TRBJ2-3, with a weak D call TRBD2 (6 bases). V dropped 4 bases and J dropped 3 bases, with 15 bases sitting between them. This CDR3 is built from 15 residues. Germline V gene sequence: CDR1 SGHRS, CDR2 YFSETQ. CDR3: CASSLLIGGTDTQYF. CDR3 coding DNA: TGCGCCAGCAGCCTTCTGATTGGGGGGACAGATACGCAGTATTTT.

This chain joins TRBV4-1 and TRBJ2-3; D not resolved. Trimming stripped 3 bases from V and 1 base from J, with 5 bases between. The CDR3 spans 13 residues. The germline CDR1 and CDR2 sequences are MGHRA and YSYEKL. CDR3: CASSHQGTDTQYF. CDR3 nucleotide sequence: TGCGCCAGCAGCCACCAGGGCACAGATACGCAGTATTTT.

This sequence joins TRBV5-6 and TRBJ1-2, with D unclear. The CDR3 totals 11 residues. From germline, CDR1 is SGHDT and CDR2 YYEEEE. V lost 2 bases, J lost 8 bases, and 7 bases lay in between. In nucleotides, the CDR3 is TGTGCCAGCAGCTTTACCTACGGCTACACCTTC. Protein product: CASSFTYGYTF. Based on the CDR3 plus reference TRBV5-6 and TRBJ1-2, the full variable domain is DAGVTQSPTHLIKTRGQQVTLRCSPKSGHDTVSWYQQALGQGPQFIFQYYEEEERQRGNFPDRFSGHQFPNYSSELNVNALLLGDSALYLCASSFTYGYTFGSGTRLTVV.

The CDR3 nucleotides are TGTGCCAGCAGTACCGGGACACCAACCTACAATGAGCAGTTCTTC. It codes for CASSTGTPTYNEQFF. This chain links TRBV6-5 with TRBJ2-1; D possibly corresponds to TRBD1 (6 bases). The CDR3 has 15 amino acids. Germline assignment: CDR1 MNHEY and CDR2 SVGAGI. V was clipped by 5 bases and J by 2 bases, with 13 bases between them.

The gene calls are TRBV5-1 and TRBJ2-5; no reliable D call. The germline gives CDR1 SGHRS, CDR2 YFSETQ. The CDR3 extends over 14 amino acids. V lost 2 bases to trimming and J lost 1 base, with 9 bases between them. The CDR3 bases are TGCGCCAGCAGCTTTGGAGTGACCCAAGAGACCCAGTACTTC. It codes for CASSFGVTQETQYF.

The chain is built from TRBV5-5 and TRBJ2-1; D unresolved. Germline V gene data show CDR1 as SGHKS and CDR2 as YYEKEE (reference sequence). The CDR3 is 13 residues long. The ends were cut back, 3 bases at V and 5 bases at J, with 9 bases in the middle. CDR3 bases: TGTGCCAGCAGCTCCATCTATGACAATGAGCAGTTCTTC. This codes for CASSSIYDNEQFF.

The V gene is TRBV7-6, the J gene TRBJ2-1; no firm D call. CDR1 and CDR2 (germline): SGHVS, FNYEAQ. This CDR3 is built from 14 residues. Trimming left V 2 bases short and J 3 bases short, with 8 bases between. CDR3 in amino acids: CASSLSEVYNEQFF. CDR3 sequence (DNA): TGTGCCAGCAGCTTAAGTGAGGTCTACAATGAGCAGTTCTTC.

The J gene is TRBJ2-5, the V gene TRBV7-8; D not certain. The CDR3 extends over 12 amino acids. Germline V gene data show CDR1 as SGHVS and CDR2 as FQNEAQ. Trimming stripped 9 bases from V and 5 bases from J, with 13 bases between. The CDR3 sequence: CASYKLTETQYF. Written as DNA, the CDR3 is TGTGCCAGTTATAAGCTAACGGAGACCCAGTACTTC.

CDR3 sequence: CATSRGLGLAGYNEQFF. DNA for the CDR3: TGTGCCACCAGCAGAGGCCTGGGGCTAGCGGGTTACAATGAGCAGTTCTTC. The chain carries TRBV15 and TRBJ2-1; TRBD2 agrees at 8 bases. V gave up 1 base and J gave up 4 bases; unmatched junction bases: 9. Germline CDR1 and CDR2: LNHNV and YYDKDF (reference sequence). The length of the CDR3 is 17 residues.

The chain is built from TRBV30 and TRBJ2-1; 9 positions match TRBD2. The J segment lost 5 bases and the V segment lost 2 bases, leaving 10 bases of the junction unmatched. Germline V gene sequence: CDR1 GTSNPN, CDR2 SVGIG (reference sequence). This CDR3 comprises 16 residues. Here the CDR3 DNA reads TGTGCCTGGAGTAATCTAGCGGGACTAACTAACAATGAGCAGTTCTTC. Protein sequence: CAWSNLAGLTNNEQFF.